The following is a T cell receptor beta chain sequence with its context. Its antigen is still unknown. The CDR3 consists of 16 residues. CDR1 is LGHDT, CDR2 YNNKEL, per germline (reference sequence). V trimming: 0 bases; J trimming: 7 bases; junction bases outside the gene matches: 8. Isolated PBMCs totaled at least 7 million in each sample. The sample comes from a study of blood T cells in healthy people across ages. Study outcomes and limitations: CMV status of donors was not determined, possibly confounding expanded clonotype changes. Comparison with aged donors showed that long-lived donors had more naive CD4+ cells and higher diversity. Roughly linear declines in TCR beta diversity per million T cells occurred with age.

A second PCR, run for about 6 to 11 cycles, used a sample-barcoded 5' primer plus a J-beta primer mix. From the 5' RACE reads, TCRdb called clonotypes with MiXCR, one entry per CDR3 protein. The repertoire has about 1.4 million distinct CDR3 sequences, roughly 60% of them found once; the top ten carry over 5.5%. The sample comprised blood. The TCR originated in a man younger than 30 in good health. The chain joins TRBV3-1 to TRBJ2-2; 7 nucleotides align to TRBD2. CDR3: CASSQDGASGHGELFF. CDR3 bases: TGTGCCAGCAGCCAAGATGGAGCTAGCGGCCACGGGGAGCTGTTTTTT.